The T cell receptor (beta chain) under discussion was sequenced for a study of a mutant IDH1 vaccine in newly diagnosed glioma. This sample's time point: week 23, last vaccination. The study gave 300 ug of mutant IDH1 20-mer peptide per vaccine dose, with topical imiquimod. A word on this clone: Its target is unknown.

Clones were sequenced by immunoSEQ multiplex PCR, and TCRdb holds only the in-frame ones, with some missing. Of tens of thousands of clones detected, about 88% appear once; the ten largest clones hold roughly 4%. This sequence originates from a young man with glioma. This specimen was PBMCs, taken from a glioma patient whose treatment included an IDH1 peptide vaccine.

This chain's CDR3 is CASSALGVHQYF. The CDR3, as DNA: TGCGCCAGCAGTGCCCTGGGCGTCCATCAGTACTTC. The gene calls are TRBV10-2 and TRBJ2-4, with D unclear. The germline V gene encodes CDR1 WSHSY and CDR2 SAAADI. Trimming removed 4 bases at V and 12 bases at J, with 13 bases between. The CDR3 is 12 amino acids.